Following are 30 T cell receptor beta chains from one sample sequenced in a study of regulatory T cells in long-lasting Graves disease. TCR beta libraries were built with iRepertoire HTBI primers and Arm-PCR of CDR3 regions. TCRdb redid the calling of the multiplex PCR reads with MiXCR, one entry per CDR3 protein. Among 300,000 to 400,000 distinct CDR3 sequences listed, roughly a sixth were seen once. Indicated time point: newly diagnosed GD, antithyroid drugs for less than 3 months. RNA isolated from PBMCs was used to make the TCR library. The sequencing used peripheral blood mononuclear cells (PBMCs), collected at new diagnosis, from a patient treated with antithyroid drugs. These receptors were taken from a female donor with Graves disease.

There are a few counts of this clonotype. V usage is TRBV5-1 and J usage is TRBJ2-1; TRBD2 matches at 11 bases. Looked up from germline, CDR1 is SGHRS and CDR2 is YFSETQ. V trimming: 3 bases; J trimming: 7 bases; junction bases outside the gene matches: 3. The CDR3 has 14 residues. The CDR3 coding sequence is TGCGCCAGCAGCTCTTGGACTAGCGGGAATGAGCAGTTCTTC. Protein sequence: CASSSWTSGNEQFF.

This clonotype was seen repeatedly, ten times or more. CDR3 loop: CASSPVYQSGQETQYF. DNA for the CDR3: TGTGCCAGCAGCCCCGTTTACCAAAGCGGCCAAGAGACCCAGTACTTC. V is TRBV7-9 and J is TRBJ2-5; maybe TRBD2 (5 bases). Trimming took off 5 bases at V and 1 base at J, with 17 bases between the two ends. This CDR3 has 16 residues. Germline CDR1 is SEHNR and CDR2 is FQNEAQ (reference sequence).

This chain uses TRBV12-3 or TRBV12-4 with TRBJ1-3; D not resolved. The CDR3 covers 10 residues. Trimming took off 8 bases at V and 4 bases at J, with 3 bases between the two ends. The CDR3 coding sequence is TGTGCCAGCGGGGGAAACACCATATATTTT. This sequence encodes CASGGNTIYF.

This rearrangement joins TRBV28 to TRBJ1-4; possibly TRBD1 for D (5 bases). The CDR3 is made up of 15 amino acids. CDR1 and CDR2 (germline): MDHEN, SYDVKM. V gave up 2 bases and J gave up 3 bases, with 10 bases separating them. The chain's CDR3 is CASSLQGAANEKLFF. The CDR3 coding sequence is TGTGCCAGCAGTTTACAGGGTGCGGCTAATGAAAAACTGTTTTTT.

The table lists this clonotype with many counts. J is TRBJ1-1 and V is TRBV12-3 or TRBV12-4; TRBD1 might be the D (5 bases). This CDR3 spans 14 amino acids. V dropped 5 bases and J dropped 0 bases, with 10 bases sitting between them. The CDR3 DNA reads as TGTGCCAGCAGTCCCGGGACGTTGAACACTGAAGCTTTCTTT. It specifies CASSPGTLNTEAFF.

This clonotype was seen repeatedly, ten times or more. The rearrangement joins TRBV24-1 to TRBJ2-3, with 8 bases fitting TRBD2. Per germline, CDR1 KGHDR and CDR2 SFDVKD. V shed 6 bases and J 0 bases; nucleotides not matched to a gene: 16. The CDR3 contains 19 residues. The CDR3 DNA sequence: TGTGCCACCAGTACAGGGCCGCGGGGGGCGGATACTAGCACAGATACGCAGTATTTT. It is translated as CATSTGPRGADTSTDTQYF.

This chain links TRBV12-3 or TRBV12-4 with TRBJ1-6, with TRBD1 matching over 11 bases. The CDR3 has 14 amino acids. V was clipped by 5 bases and J by 10 bases; unmatched bases: 4. The CDR3 sequence is CASSTGTGGSPLHF. CDR3 bases: TGTGCCAGCAGTACCGGGACAGGGGGGTCACCCCTCCACTTT.

Ten or more counts support this clonotype. The rearrangement uses TRBV9 and TRBJ2-1; D not certain. V was pared by 4 bases and J by 7 bases, with 18 bases between. The CDR3 runs to 15 residues. Germline-derived CDR1 and CDR2 are SGDLS and YYNGEE. The CDR3: CASSNSAVLWNEQFF. The DNA for the CDR3 is TGTGCCAGCAGCAACTCTGCCGTCTTGTGGAATGAGCAGTTCTTC.

This clonotype occurred many times. V is TRBV6-2 or TRBV6-3 and J is TRBJ2-1; TRBD2 matches at 9 bases. The CDR3 has 15 amino acids. Germline lookup yields CDR1 MNHEY and CDR2 SVGEGT. Losses at the gene ends were 2 bases for V and 9 bases for J; bases not matched to a gene: 8. The CDR3 DNA reads TGTGCCAGCAGTTACCGGCGGGAGGGCCAGGGTGAGCAGTTCTTC. Protein product: CASSYRREGQGEQFF.

This clonotype was seen only a few times. The chain employs TRBV6-2 or TRBV6-3 and TRBJ1-1; the D is unclear. Germline lookup yields CDR1 MNHEY and CDR2 SVGEGT. The CDR3 sequence is 13 residues long. Between the trimmed V and J ends, which lost 0 bases and 5 bases, there was a span of 7 bases. The chain's CDR3 is CASSYSIWTEAFF. In nucleotides, the CDR3 is TGTGCCAGCAGTTACTCTATATGGACTGAAGCTTTCTTT.

This clonotype was counted at least ten times. This chain connects TRBV28 to TRBJ1-2; a possible D gene is TRBD1 (5 bases). Per the germline V gene, CDR1 is MDHEN and CDR2 is SYDVKM. V gave up 6 bases and J gave up 2 bases, with 13 bases separating them. The CDR3 runs to 14 residues. CDR3 sequence: CASSSSGGNYGYTF. The CDR3 bases are TGTGCCAGCAGCTCCTCGGGGGGAAACTATGGCTACACCTTC.

The sample holds many counts of this clonotype. The chain carries TRBV20-1 and TRBJ2-3; possibly TRBD1 for D (6 bases). V lost 6 bases and J lost 4, with 20 bases in between. This CDR3 contains 15 residues. Germline CDR1 is DFQATT and CDR2 is SNEGSKA (reference sequence). The CDR3 reads CSAPPGGTIADTQYF. The CDR3 nucleotides are TGCAGTGCCCCCCCTGGTGGGACAATCGCAGATACGCAGTATTTT.

There are a few counts of this clonotype. This rearrangement joins TRBV12-5 to TRBJ2-5; D perhaps matches TRBD2 (6 bases). Trimming shortened V by 7 bases and J by 5 bases, and 17 bases separated the two germline ends. This CDR3 spans 14 amino acids. The germline V gene has CDR1 LGHNT and CDR2 FRNRAP. CDR3 coding DNA: TGTGCTAGTGCCAGACCGGGGGACTGGGAGACCCAGTACTTC. As protein: CASARPGDWETQYF.

This clonotype showed up many times. This chain uses TRBV2 with TRBJ2-2; 8 nucleotides agree with TRBD2. There are 16 residues in the CDR3. With V trimmed by 2 bases and J by 7 bases, 9 bases remained unmatched. Germline V gene lookup returns CDR1 SNHLY and CDR2 FYNNEI. The CDR3 loop is CASSESGGGLNGELFF. The CDR3 coding sequence is TGTGCCAGCAGTGAATCCGGGGGGGGACTAAACGGGGAGCTGTTTTTT.

This clonotype was seen at least ten times. The rearrangement joins TRBV19 to TRBJ1-1; D is undetermined. The CDR3 extends over 15 amino acids. V was shortened by 6 bases and J by 6 bases, with 20 bases between the two germline ends. CDR1 and CDR2 from the germline V gene are LNHDA and SQIVND (reference sequence). The CDR3 sequence: CASRPEGRYFAEAFF. CDR3 in DNA: TGTGCCAGTAGACCCGAGGGCAGATATTTCGCTGAAGCTTTCTTT.

The sample holds a few counts of this clonotype. The genes are TRBV11-2 and TRBJ2-1, with TRBD2 as a possible D gene (5 bases). V lost 2 bases and J 8 bases, leaving 16 bases between the germline ends. The length of the CDR3 is 15 residues. Germline V gene lookup returns CDR1 SGHAT and CDR2 FQNNGV. The DNA of the CDR3 is TGTGCCAGCAGCTTATCCGGGTACGGGGTCGATGAGCAGTTCTTC. This sequence encodes CASSLSGYGVDEQFF.

This clonotype was counted only a few times. The gene calls are TRBV4-1 and TRBJ1-2; the D is unclear. V dropped 3 bases and J dropped 2 bases, with 13 bases sitting between them. Germline values: CDR1 MGHRA, CDR2 YSYEKL. The length of the CDR3 is 15 residues. CDR3 sequence reads: CASSHGEDGNYGYTF. The CDR3 DNA sequence: TGCGCCAGCAGCCATGGAGAGGACGGGAACTATGGCTACACCTTC.

This clonotype has ten or more counts. The CDR3 sequence: CASSSGTSAGTDTQYF. DNA of the CDR3: TGCGCCAGCAGCTCAGGGACTAGCGCTGGCACAGATACGCAGTATTTT. The chain recombines TRBV5-1 with TRBJ2-3, with TRBD2 identical over 10 bases. Germline V lookup: CDR1 SGHRS, CDR2 YFSETQ. V trimming: 3 bases; J trimming: 1 base; junction bases outside the gene matches: 5. The CDR3 contains 16 residues.

The CDR3 DNA reads TGTGCCTGCTCTGGGGACGGGACAGGGAGCCAGCCCCAGCATTTT. Translating it yields CACSGDGTGSQPQHF. The V call is TRBV7-2, the J call TRBJ1-5, with 9 positions matching TRBD1. Germline V gene sequence: CDR1 SGHTA, CDR2 FQGNSA. This CDR3 has 15 residues. With 11 bases clipped from V and 7 bases from J, the junction kept 15 bases outside the gene matches.

Points on this clonotype: A much larger clone differs from this one at a single base, so this may be a read error. The genes are TRBV6-5 and TRBJ1-2; tentatively, D is TRBD1 (5 bases). The CDR3 has 13 amino acids. The V end lost 2 bases, the J end lost 3 bases, and 7 bases lay between the germline ends. Germline V gene sequence: CDR1 MNHEY, CDR2 SVGAGI. As DNA, the CDR3 is TGTGCCAGCAGTTACGACAGCGACTATGGCTACACCTTC. Amino acid sequence: CASSYDSDYGYTF.

This clonotype was recorded many times. This chain joins TRBV5-1 and TRBJ2-5; 8 bases are shared with TRBD1. Per the germline V gene, CDR1 is SGHRS and CDR2 is YFSETQ. V gave up 4 bases and J gave up 3 bases; unmatched junction bases: 5. The CDR3 sequence is 14 residues long. This CDR3 is CASSHGQGEETQYF. As DNA, the CDR3 is TGCGCCAGCAGCCACGGACAGGGTGAAGAGACCCAGTACTTC.

Points on this clonotype: A much larger clone differs from this one at a single base, so this may be a read error. The gene calls are TRBV6-9 and TRBJ1-4; 9 nucleotides match TRBD1. The CDR3 runs 17 residues. Germline CDR1 is MNHGY and CDR2 is SVAAGI. The CDR3 reads CVSSYQQGAATNEKLFF. Written as DNA, the CDR3 is TGTGTCAGCAGTTACCAACAGGGGGCGGCAACTAATGAAAAACTGTTTTTT.

This clonotype was recorded at least ten times. The V and J genes are TRBV7-3 and TRBJ2-1; 8 bases align to TRBD2. Germline trimming cut 4 bases from V and 2 bases from J; bases unmatched to any gene: 7. Germline values: CDR1 SGHTA, CDR2 FQGTGA. The CDR3 is 16 amino acids. The CDR3 region is CASSSHGGGPYNEQFF. Here the CDR3 DNA reads TGTGCCAGCAGCTCTCATGGCGGGGGGCCCTACAATGAGCAGTTCTTC.

Turning to this clonotype: This may be a read error: a much more frequent sequence differs by one nucleotide. The chain has TRBV6-1 and TRBJ1-1, with D unclear. CDR1 and CDR2 from the germline V gene are MNHNS and SASEGT. CDR3 length: 13 residues. CDR3 DNA: TGTGCCAGCAGTGAAGCGATCTGGGGTGAAGCTTCCTTT. Translating gives CASSEAIWGEASF.

This clonotype was found a few times. The chain joins TRBV2 to TRBJ2-1, with 10 bases that match TRBD2. The CDR3 length is 16 residues. Unmatched junction bases numbered 12, after V lost 6 bases and J lost 7 bases. Germline CDR1 is SNHLY and CDR2 is FYNNEI. CDR3 sequence reads: CASSSEREGPRNEQFF. Written as DNA, the CDR3 is TGTGCCAGCAGCTCGGAGCGGGAGGGTCCCAGGAATGAGCAGTTCTTC.

This clonotype was seen only a few times. The chain has TRBV13 and TRBJ1-1, with no clear D. CDR1 PRHDT and CDR2 FYEKMQ come from the germline V gene (reference sequence). Trimming removed 8 bases at V and 6 bases at J, with 7 bases between. The CDR3 length is 10 residues. The CDR3 nucleotides are TGTGCCAGCGGTGAATCTGAAGCTTTCTTT. Translating gives CASGESEAFF.

Ten or more counts support this clonotype. The CDR3 sequence is CASELGSTGNTIYF. CDR3 DNA: TGTGCCAGCGAATTGGGGTCGACTGGAAACACCATATATTTT. The chain combines TRBV28 with TRBJ1-3; D is ambiguous. Germline lookup yields CDR1 MDHEN and CDR2 SYDVKM. V was shortened by 8 bases and J by 2 bases, with 13 bases between the two germline ends. The CDR3 has 14 residues.

This clonotype was found many times. V gene TRBV7-9 combines with J gene TRBJ2-4, with a possible D match to TRBD1 (5 bases). Germline values: CDR1 SEHNR, CDR2 FQNEAQ (reference sequence). The V and J ends lost 4 bases and 0 bases respectively, with 13 bases between them. This CDR3 is built from 16 residues. CDR3 sequence (DNA): TGTGCCAGCAGCTCGACAGTGCCAAAAGCCAAAAACATTCAGTACTTC. Residues: CASSSTVPKAKNIQYF.

This clonotype was recorded at least ten times. This chain uses TRBV24-1 with TRBJ2-5; D gene unclear. CDR3 length equals 14 residues. Trimming left V 3 bases short and J 5 bases short, with 12 bases between. Germline CDR1 is KGHDR and CDR2 is SFDVKD. Here the CDR3 DNA reads TGTGCCACCAGTGATCCGGCGACTCCGGAGACCCAGTACTTC. This codes for CATSDPATPETQYF.

This clonotype was detected ten times or more. The rearrangement links TRBV7-3 to TRBJ2-1, with D tentatively TRBD2 (6 bases). V lost 2 bases to trimming and J lost 6 bases, with 14 bases between them. Germline lookup yields CDR1 SGHTA and CDR2 FQGTGA. The CDR3 spans 15 residues. In nucleotides, the CDR3 is TGTGCCAGCAGCTTAGGGTCTAGCGTAGTCAATGAGCAGTTCTTC. The encoded protein is CASSLGSSVVNEQFF.